The clone carrying this T cell receptor beta chain was detected only a few times. Its antigen is unidentified. Libraries were made from TCR beta cDNA, and they carried unique molecular identifiers. TCRdb re-analysed the PCR reads in MiXCR, keeping a single row per CDR3 protein. The sample carries about 160,000 distinct CDR3 sequences, approximately 35% recorded once. Germline V CDR1 and CDR2: MNHNS, SASEGT. The V gene lost 1 base and the J gene lost 2 bases, with 12 bases spanning the gap. The CDR3 has 16 residues. The data were taken from a study of post-analysis software for immune sequencing data. Study-level points and caveats: The study found TRBV5-6, TRBV5-1 and TRBV20-1 among roughly 5 TRBV segments more frequent in patients than controls. Controls showed significantly higher normalized Chao1 diversity than did multiple sclerosis patients. Pronounced co-clustering by F measure was evident among identically batched samples.

This TCR was sampled from a girl between 10 and 17 years old with multiple sclerosis. The material was blood, obtained after autologous hematopoietic stem cell transplantation. V gene TRBV6-1 combines with J gene TRBJ1-5, with TRBD1 as a possible D gene (5 bases). CDR3 sequence: CASSEGVQQGNQPQHF. The CDR3 region has the DNA TGTGCCAGCAGTGAAGGAGTACAACAGGGCAATCAGCCCCAGCATTTT.